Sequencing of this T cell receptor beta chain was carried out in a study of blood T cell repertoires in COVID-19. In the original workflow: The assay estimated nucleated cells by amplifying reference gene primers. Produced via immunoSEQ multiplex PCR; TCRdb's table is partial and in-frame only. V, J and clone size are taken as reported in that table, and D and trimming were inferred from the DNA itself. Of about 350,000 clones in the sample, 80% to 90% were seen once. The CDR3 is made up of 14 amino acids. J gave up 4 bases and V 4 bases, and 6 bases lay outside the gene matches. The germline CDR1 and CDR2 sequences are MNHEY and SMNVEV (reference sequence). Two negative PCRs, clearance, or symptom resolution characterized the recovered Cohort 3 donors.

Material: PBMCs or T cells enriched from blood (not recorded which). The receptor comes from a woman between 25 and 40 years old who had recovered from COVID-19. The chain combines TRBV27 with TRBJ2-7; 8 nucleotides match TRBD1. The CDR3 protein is CASSSYGQGYEQYF. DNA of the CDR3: TGTGCCAGCAGTTCATACGGACAGGGATACGAGCAGTACTTC.